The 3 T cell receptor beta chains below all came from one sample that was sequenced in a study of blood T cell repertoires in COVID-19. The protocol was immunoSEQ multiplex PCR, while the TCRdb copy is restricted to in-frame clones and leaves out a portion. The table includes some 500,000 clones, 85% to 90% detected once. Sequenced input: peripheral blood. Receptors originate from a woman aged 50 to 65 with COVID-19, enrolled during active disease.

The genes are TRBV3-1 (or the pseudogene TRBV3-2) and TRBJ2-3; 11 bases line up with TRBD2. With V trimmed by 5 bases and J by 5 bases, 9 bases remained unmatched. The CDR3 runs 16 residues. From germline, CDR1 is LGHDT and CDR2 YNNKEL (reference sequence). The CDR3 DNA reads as TGTGCCAGCAGCGACGGGGGGACTAGCGGAAGAGATACGCAGTATTTT. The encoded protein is CASSDGGTSGRDTQYF.

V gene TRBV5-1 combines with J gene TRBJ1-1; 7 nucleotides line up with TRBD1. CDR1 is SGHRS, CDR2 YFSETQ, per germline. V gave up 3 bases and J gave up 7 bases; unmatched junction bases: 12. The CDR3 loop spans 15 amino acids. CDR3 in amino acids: CASSSTGVTGDEAFF. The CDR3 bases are TGCGCCAGCAGCTCGACCGGGGTCACAGGGGATGAAGCTTTCTTT.

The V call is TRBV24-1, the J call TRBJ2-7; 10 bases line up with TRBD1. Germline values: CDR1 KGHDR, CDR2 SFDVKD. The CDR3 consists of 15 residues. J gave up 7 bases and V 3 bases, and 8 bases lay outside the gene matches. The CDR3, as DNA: TGTGCCACCAGTGATCCGGGACAGGGGAGGTGGGAGCAGTACTTC. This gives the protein CATSDPGQGRWEQYF.